This TCR beta chain came from a study of cytomegalovirus exposure and HLA in healthy donors. Broader study findings: It was taken for granted in presence/absence analyses that sequencing depth across donors was roughly uniform. The likely explanation for a cluster of highly shared sequence variants was sequencing artifact.

The germline V and J ends were trimmed by 0 bases and 3 bases, with 11 bases remaining between them. The CDR3 covers 15 residues. Per germline, CDR1 SGDLS and CDR2 YYNGEE. As concerns this clone: The antigen is unknown.

The PCR contained 60 Vbeta and 13 Jbeta primers. The table came from immunoSEQ multiplex PCR; TCRdb's copy has only in-frame clones and leaves some out. The data contain about 110,000 clones, roughly 73% of them seen just once; the ten biggest clones take up 7.8%. Input material: PBMCs. This rearrangement joins TRBV9 to TRBJ2-3; no firm D call. The sequence came from a man aged 30 to 39 in good health and CMV-seronegative. The CDR3 reads CASSVESVRTDTQYF. CDR3 in DNA: TGTGCCAGCAGCGTAGAATCGGTTAGAACAGATACGCAGTATTTT.